One and the same sample provided the 7 T cell receptor beta chains below, sequenced in a study of T cells after yellow fever vaccination. TCRdb analysed the 5' RACE reads with MiXCR anew, one entry per CDR3 protein. The table has approximately 150,000 distinct CDR3 sequences, roughly 8.2% seen once. Source: CD4+ T cells sorted from PBMCs, taken 5 days after the yellow fever booster vaccination. The receptors were gathered from a man aged 25 to 40 who received the YFV17D yellow fever vaccine.

This clonotype has ten or more counts. This chain connects TRBV6-2 or TRBV6-3 to TRBJ1-2; no clear D. The CDR3 has 14 residues. Per germline, CDR1 MNHEY and CDR2 SVGEGT. Trimming stripped 0 bases from V and 4 bases from J, with 9 bases between. The CDR3 sequence: CASSYSVESYGYTF. Here the CDR3 DNA reads TGTGCCAGCAGTTACTCGGTGGAGTCCTATGGCTACACCTTC.

The table lists this clonotype with many counts. The CDR3 loop reads CASSSGGSTDTQYF. DNA of the CDR3: TGTGCCAGCAGTTCGGGCGGATCCACAGATACGCAGTATTTT. The chain couples TRBV28 to TRBJ2-3; D is uncertain. Germline V gene lookup returns CDR1 MDHEN and CDR2 SYDVKM. Trimming took off 4 bases at V and 2 bases at J, with 10 bases between the two ends. This CDR3 has 14 residues.

This clonotype came up a few times. J is TRBJ2-7 and V is TRBV12-3 or TRBV12-4, with D unresolved. This CDR3 is 15 amino acids long. V gave up 0 bases and J gave up 0 bases, with 9 bases separating them. This CDR3 reads CASSLAQVFSYEQYF. The DNA of the CDR3 is TGTGCCAGCAGTTTAGCGCAAGTCTTCTCCTACGAGCAGTACTTC.

The table lists this clonotype with many counts. This rearrangement joins TRBV27 to TRBJ2-7; 7 positions match TRBD1. The CDR3 is 14 residues long. V gave up 6 bases and J gave up 3 bases; unmatched junction bases: 8. Germline CDR1 reads MNHEY; CDR2 reads SMNVEV (reference sequence). DNA of the CDR3: TGTGCCAGCAGACTAAGACAGGGAAGCTACGAGCAGTACTTC. Protein sequence: CASRLRQGSYEQYF.

This clonotype was found many times. The chain has TRBV2 and TRBJ2-2, with unresolved D. Germline CDR1 reads SNHLY; CDR2 reads FYNNEI. The CDR3 runs to 13 residues. V shed 3 bases and J shed 3 bases, with 5 bases lying between them. As DNA, the CDR3 is TGTGCCAGCAGTGACTCCTACACCGGGGAGCTGTTTTTT. Amino acids: CASSDSYTGELFF.

This clonotype showed up just a few times. The chain links TRBV5-6 to TRBJ1-1; tentative D call: TRBD1 (5 bases). Looked up from germline, CDR1 is SGHDT and CDR2 is YYEEEE. CDR3 length equals 14 residues. Trimming cost V 4 bases and J 0 bases, with 10 bases left between them. The chain's CDR3 is CASSANRMNTEAFF. CDR3 DNA sequence: TGTGCCAGCAGCGCCAACAGGATGAACACTGAAGCTTTCTTT.

This clonotype was recorded at least ten times. The genes are TRBV6-5 and TRBJ2-7, with TRBD1 as a possible D gene (7 bases). This CDR3 contains 15 residues. CDR1 is MNHEY and CDR2 is SVGAGI in the germline V gene. Trimming took off 7 bases at V and 4 bases at J, with 20 bases between the two ends. CDR3 DNA sequence: TGTGCCAGCACTTCTCGCGGGAACAGGGGATACGAGCAGTACTTC. As protein: CASTSRGNRGYEQYF.